A selection of T cell receptor beta chains follows, all from one sample in a study of shared clonotypes between healthy human individuals. Here immunoSEQ multiplex PCR was the method, and the copy in TCRdb shows in-frame clones only, minus some. The sample holds about 710,000 clones; roughly two thirds are singletons and the top ten take about 1.8%. Sequenced sample: memory CD4+ T cells sorted from blood. Every receptor here comes from a woman aged 25 to 39 in good health. CDR3s include the opening cysteine and the closing phenylalanine or tryptophan. The D gene is left open where the match is weak. Rows give clone size only sometimes, using once, few, many, or a class for an expanded clone.

>TRBV19|TRBD2|.|TRBJ2-2
CASNSGLAPTGELFF
TGTGCCAGCAACTCGGGACTAGCGCCCACCGGGGAGCTGTTTTTT
>TRBV30|.|few|TRBJ1-5
CAWGLNQPQHF
TGTGCCTGGGGACTTAATCAGCCCCAGCATTTT
>TRBV27|.|.|TRBJ2-6
CASSLYMTGANVLTF
TGTGCCAGCAGTTTATATATGACTGGGGCCAACGTCCTGACTTTC
>TRBV20-1|.|.|TRBJ2-6
CSVEGANVLTF
TGCAGTGTGGAGGGGGCCAACGTCCTGACTTTC
>TRBV28|TRBD2|.|TRBJ2-1
CASGPSGAYNEQFF
TGTGCCAGCGGACCTAGCGGCGCCTACAATGAGCAGTTCTTC
>TRBV5-6|.|.|TRBJ2-1
CASSPIRAGTYNEQFF
TGTGCCAGCAGCCCAATACGGGCGGGGACTTACAATGAGCAGTTCTTC
>TRBV6-5|.|.|TRBJ2-7
CASSKWGKGSYEQYF
TGTGCCAGCAGCAAGTGGGGGAAGGGCTCCTACGAGCAGTACTTC
>TRBV5-1|.|.|TRBJ1-4
CASSRDRGEKLFF
TGCGCCAGCAGCCGGGACCGCGGCGAAAAACTGTTTTTT
>TRBV19|TRBD2|.|TRBJ2-2
CASTGTSGRVYTGELFF
TGTGCCAGTACTGGGACTAGCGGGAGAGTGTACACCGGGGAGCTGTTTTTT
>TRBV28|TRBD2|.|TRBJ2-3
CASTSRPGLISTDTQYF
TGTGCCAGCACCTCGCGACCGGGACTAATCAGCACAGATACGCAGTATTTT
>TRBV18|.|.|TRBJ1-3
CASSPPRNSAGAYGNTIYF
TGTGCCAGCTCACCACCGAGGAATTCTGCGGGAGCTTATGGAAACACCATATATTTT
>TRBV19|.|few|TRBJ1-5
CASSISQFQPQHF
TGTGCCAGTAGTATCTCACAATTTCAGCCCCAGCATTTT
>TRBV19|TRBD1|.|TRBJ2-1
CASRPGGMDSYNEQFF
TGTGCCAGTAGGCCAGGGGGCATGGACTCCTACAATGAGCAGTTCTTC
>TRBV18|TRBD1|.|TRBJ2-7
CASSPDGTVSYEQYF
TGTGCCAGCTCACCGGACGGGACAGTATCCTACGAGCAGTACTTC
>TRBV12-5|TRBD1|.|TRBJ1-2
CASGLGIQGAGGYTF
TGTGCTAGTGGTTTGGGCATACAGGGGGCAGGTGGCTACACCTTC
>TRBV6-5|.|.|TRBJ2-7
CASSETGGDPYEQYF
TGTGCCAGCAGCGAAACAGGCGGTGACCCCTACGAGCAGTACTTC
>TRBV2|TRBD1|.|TRBJ1-5
CASSKGTGLNQPQHF
TGTGCCAGCAGTAAGGGGACAGGATTGAATCAGCCCCAGCATTTT
>TRBV15|TRBD1|once|TRBJ2-1
CATSRDTAGTGFSNEQFF
TGTGCCACCAGCAGAGACACTGCCGGGACAGGGTTTTCCAATGAGCAGTTCTTC
>TRBV19|.|.|TRBJ2-2
CASSIPSYTGELFF
TGTGCCAGTAGTATCCCCTCCTACACCGGGGAGCTGTTTTTT
>TRBV7-3|TRBD1|many|TRBJ1-2
CASSLQTGSGYTF
TGTGCCAGCAGCCTTCAGACAGGGTCTGGCTACACCTTC
>TRBV7-9|TRBD1|.|TRBJ2-7
CASSLGPNRGYEQYF
TGTGCCAGCAGCTTAGGGCCCAACAGGGGATACGAGCAGTACTTC
>TRBV13|.|.|TRBJ2-6
CASSLRLSGANVLTF
TGTGCCAGCAGCTTACGATTGTCTGGGGCCAACGTCCTGACTTTC
>TRBV5-4|.|.|TRBJ1-2
CASSLDGYGYTF
TGTGCCAGCAGCTTGGACGGCTATGGCTACACCTTC
>TRBV12-5|.|.|TRBJ1-5
CASGFARGNQPQHF
TGTGCTAGTGGTTTCGCCCGTGGCAATCAGCCCCAGCATTTT
>TRBV18|.|.|TRBJ2-6
CASSSDAGEPGANVLTF
TGTGCCAGCTCCTCTGACGCAGGGGAGCCTGGGGCCAACGTCCTGACTTTC
>TRBV29-1|.|.|TRBJ1-4
CSVVVVGGEKLFF
TGCAGCGTTGTAGTGGTGGGTGGTGAAAAACTGTTTTTT
>TRBV6-5|.|.|TRBJ1-1
CASIPRGNTEAFF
TGTGCCAGCATTCCAAGGGGGAACACTGAAGCTTTCTTT
>TRBV11-2|.|.|TRBJ1-6
CASSFYRANSPLHF
TGTGCCAGCAGCTTTTACAGGGCCAATTCACCCCTCCACTTT
>TRBV18|.|.|TRBJ2-3
CASSPADTQYF
TGTGCCAGCTCACCGGCCGATACGCAGTATTTT
>TRBV4-1|TRBD1|.|TRBJ2-1
CASSQVALGTGRNEQFF
TGCGCCAGCAGCCAAGTCGCCCTCGGGACAGGGCGGAATGAGCAGTTCTTC
>TRBV7-7|TRBD2|many|TRBJ2-7
CASSLVPGGPHEQYF
TGTGCCAGCAGCTTAGTACCGGGAGGGCCCCACGAGCAGTACTTC
>TRBV6-6|.|.|TRBJ1-5
CASRPDEVAGGQPQHF
TGTGCCAGCAGGCCAGATGAGGTGGCGGGCGGTCAGCCCCAGCATTTT
>TRBV4-1|.|.|TRBJ2-1
CASRRDNEQFF
TGCGCCAGCAGGCGGGACAATGAGCAGTTCTTC
>TRBV5-6|.|.|TRBJ2-1
CASSLDVYNEQFF
TGTGCCAGCAGCTTGGACGTCTACAATGAGCAGTTCTTC
>TRBV28|TRBD1|.|TRBJ1-2
CASSSNRGYGYTF
TGTGCCAGCAGTTCAAACAGGGGCTATGGCTACACCTTC
>TRBV7-8|TRBD1|.|TRBJ2-2
CASSFRDRVNGELFF
TGTGCCAGCAGCTTCCGGGACAGGGTCAACGGGGAGCTGTTTTTT
>TRBV25-1|TRBD1|.|TRBJ1-4
CASSESEGAGEKLFF
TGTGCCAGCAGTGAATCGGAGGGGGCGGGTGAAAAACTGTTTTTT
>TRBV18|.|.|TRBJ2-1
CASSPPRASLSYNEQFF
TGTGCCAGCTCACCACCGAGGGCTAGCCTATCCTACAATGAGCAGTTCTTC
>TRBV11-2|.|.|TRBJ1-1
CASSHNSGGTEAFF
TGTGCCAGCAGCCACAACTCCGGAGGGACTGAAGCTTTCTTT
>TRBV9|.|few|TRBJ1-2
CASSVGGSAYGYTF
TGTGCCAGCAGCGTAGGCGGGTCTGCCTATGGCTACACCTTC
>TRBV4-1|.|few|TRBJ2-7
CASSKQDSGTYEQYF
TGCGCCAGCAGCAAACAGGACTCCGGGACCTACGAGCAGTACTTC
>TRBV11-2|.|.|TRBJ1-4
CASSWAGTEKLFF
TGTGCCAGCAGCTGGGCGGGGACTGAAAAACTGTTTTTT
>TRBV7-8|.|.|TRBJ1-4
CASSSPAGGGEKLFF
TGTGCCAGCAGCTCACCCGCGGGGGGTGGTGAAAAACTGTTTTTT
>TRBV15|.|.|TRBJ1-1
CATSPYDGAGHTEAFF
TGTGCCACCAGCCCCTATGATGGGGCCGGACACACTGAAGCTTTCTTT
>TRBV27|TRBD1|.|TRBJ1-1
CASSLRTGLNTEAFF
TGTGCCAGCAGTTTGCGGACAGGCCTGAACACTGAAGCTTTCTTT
>TRBV4-1|TRBD2|.|TRBJ2-1
CASSQAEAGAWNEQFF
TGCGCCAGCAGCCAAGCGGAAGCGGGAGCGTGGAATGAGCAGTTCTTC
>TRBV27|.|.|TRBJ2-2
CASSLAPPRSGELFF
TGTGCCAGCAGTTTAGCCCCCCCCAGATCCGGGGAGCTGTTTTTT
>TRBV5-4|.|few|TRBJ2-5
CASSPGDGTFTQYF
TGTGCCAGCAGCCCGGGGGACGGTACGTTTACCCAGTACTTC
>TRBV15|.|many|TRBJ2-1
CATSRDSGNEQFF
TGTGCCACCAGCAGAGATTCCGGCAATGAGCAGTTCTTC
>TRBV19|.|.|TRBJ1-5
CASRHDNGREFRGKPQHF
TGTGCCAGTAGACATGACAACGGGAGAGAGTTCAGGGGAAAGCCCCAGCATTTT
>TRBV5-4|.|few|TRBJ2-5
CASSLGVGPGETQYF
TGTGCCAGCAGCTTGGGGGTGGGACCGGGTGAGACCCAGTACTTC
>TRBV6-5|.|.|TRBJ1-6
CASGVGNSPLHF
TGTGCCTCAGGGGTGGGCAATTCACCCCTCCACTTT
>TRBV28|.|.|TRBJ2-4
CASSPPALLDIQYF
TGTGCCAGCAGTCCTCCGGCCTTGTTGGACATTCAGTACTTC
>TRBV5-4|.|once|TRBJ2-7
CASSQVSQQNYEQYF
TGTGCCAGCAGCCAAGTAAGCCAACAGAACTACGAGCAGTACTTC
>TRBV27|.|.|TRBJ2-1
CASSFHEGGFGNEQFF
TGTGCCAGCAGTTTCCATGAAGGGGGTTTCGGCAATGAGCAGTTCTTC